These T cell receptor beta chains were read from a single sample in a study of T cell changes during pregnancy in multiple sclerosis. Libraries were prepared by immunoSEQ multiplex PCR; TCRdb keeps only in-frame clonotypes and omits some of them. The repertoire has about 59,000 clones, roughly 90% of them found once; the top ten carry about 0.85%. The specimen was peripheral blood, collected before pregnancy. These receptors all come from a female donor with multiple sclerosis, enrolled in a pregnancy study. The CDR3 runs from the conserved cysteine through the conserved F or W. A D gene is named only where the DNA matches it firmly. Where a row states a size, it is once, few, many or the class of an expanded clone; other rows omit it.

CDR3 protein: CASSVGRDRAPEQYF
CDR3 DNA: TGTGCCAGCAGTGTGGGGAGGGACAGGGCACCCGAGCAGTACTTC
CDR3 length: 15
D gene: TRBD1
V gene: TRBV2
clone size: NA
J gene: TRBJ2-7

CDR3 protein: CATGDRGNGYTF
CDR3 DNA: TGTGCCACCGGGGACAGGGGGAATGGCTACACCTTC
CDR3 length: 12
D gene: TRBD1
V gene: TRBV19
clone size: NA
J gene: TRBJ1-2

CDR3 protein: CAWSGDRGYEQYF
CDR3 DNA: TGTGCCTGGAGTGGTGACAGGGGTTACGAGCAGTACTTC
CDR3 length: 13
D gene: TRBD1
V gene: TRBV30
clone size: NA
J gene: TRBJ2-7

CDR3 protein: CASSIVSKRGVNPSYEQYF
CDR3 DNA: TGTGCCAGTAGTATAGTTTCTAAGCGGGGGGTCAACCCCTCCTACGAGCAGTACTTC
CDR3 length: 19
D gene: TRBD2
V gene: TRBV19
clone size: NA
J gene: TRBJ2-7

CDR3 protein: CASSLRGASYNEQFF
CDR3 DNA: TGTGCCAGCAGCTTGCGGGGGGCCTCCTACAATGAGCAGTTCTTC
CDR3 length: 15
D gene: NA
V gene: TRBV5-4
clone size: NA
J gene: TRBJ2-1

CDR3 protein: CASSDGTTGYTGELFF
CDR3 DNA: TGTGCCAGCAGTGACGGGACTACGGGTTACACCGGGGAGCTGTTTTTT
CDR3 length: 16
D gene: TRBD2
V gene: TRBV6-1
clone size: NA
J gene: TRBJ2-2

CDR3 protein: CASSLGSGEGTEAFF
CDR3 DNA: TGTGCCAGCAGCTTAGGGTCAGGGGAGGGCACTGAAGCTTTCTTT
CDR3 length: 15
D gene: NA
V gene: TRBV7-9
clone size: NA
J gene: TRBJ1-1

CDR3 protein: CASSPPGTGAGELFF
CDR3 DNA: TGTGCCAGCAGCCCACCCGGGACAGGGGCCGGGGAGCTGTTTTTT
CDR3 length: 15
D gene: TRBD1
V gene: TRBV7-2
clone size: NA
J gene: TRBJ2-2

CDR3 protein: CASSQEGGGRINSPLHF
CDR3 DNA: TGCGCCAGCAGCCAAGAAGGCGGGGGAAGGATCAATTCACCCCTCCACTTT
CDR3 length: 17
D gene: NA
V gene: TRBV4-3
clone size: NA
J gene: TRBJ1-6

CDR3 protein: CASRTGGAIPTYEQYF
CDR3 DNA: TGTGCCAGCCGTACGGGGGGGGCCATTCCAACCTACGAGCAGTACTTC
CDR3 length: 16
D gene: TRBD2
V gene: TRBV27
clone size: once
J gene: TRBJ2-7

CDR3 protein: CSVAVPTTEQFF
CDR3 DNA: TGCAGCGTTGCTGTCCCGACTACTGAGCAGTTCTTC
CDR3 length: 12
D gene: NA
V gene: TRBV29-1
clone size: NA
J gene: TRBJ2-1

CDR3 protein: CASSLGLAGGEQFF
CDR3 DNA: TGCGCCAGCAGCTTAGGACTAGCGGGGGGTGAGCAGTTCTTC
CDR3 length: 14
D gene: TRBD2
V gene: TRBV5-1
clone size: NA
J gene: TRBJ2-1

CDR3 protein: CAREGLSGANVLTF
CDR3 DNA: TGTGCCAGGGAGGGACTTTCTGGGGCCAACGTCCTGACTTTC
CDR3 length: 14
D gene: NA
V gene: TRBV7-9
clone size: NA
J gene: TRBJ2-6

CDR3 protein: CASSNYPASSYNEQFF
CDR3 DNA: TGTGCCAGCAGCAACTATCCGGCCAGCTCCTACAATGAGCAGTTCTTC
CDR3 length: 16
D gene: NA
V gene: TRBV7-9
clone size: NA
J gene: TRBJ2-1

CDR3 protein: CAIKQSPATEAFF
CDR3 DNA: TGTGCCATCAAACAATCCCCCGCCACTGAAGCTTTCTTT
CDR3 length: 13
D gene: NA
V gene: TRBV10-3
clone size: NA
J gene: TRBJ1-1

CDR3 protein: CASSLRAGGGYTF
CDR3 DNA: TGTGCCAGCAGCTTAAGGGCAGGGGGCGGCTACACCTTC
CDR3 length: 13
D gene: TRBD1
V gene: TRBV13
clone size: NA
J gene: TRBJ1-2

CDR3 protein: CASSESKQFF
CDR3 DNA: TGTGCCAGCAGTGAATCCAAGCAGTTCTTC
CDR3 length: 10
D gene: NA
V gene: TRBV25-1
clone size: NA
J gene: TRBJ2-1

CDR3 protein: CASSIERNSYNEQFF
CDR3 DNA: TGTGCCAGTAGTATAGAGAGAAACAGTTACAATGAGCAGTTCTTC
CDR3 length: 15
D gene: NA
V gene: TRBV19
clone size: NA
J gene: TRBJ2-1

CDR3 protein: CASSIAPGTGRNQPQHF
CDR3 DNA: TGTGCCAGTAGTATAGCTCCCGGGACAGGGAGAAATCAGCCCCAGCATTTT
CDR3 length: 17
D gene: TRBD1
V gene: TRBV19
clone size: NA
J gene: TRBJ1-5

CDR3 protein: CASSVEEFSYEQYF
CDR3 DNA: TGTGCCAGCAGCGTAGAGGAGTTCTCCTACGAGCAGTACTTC
CDR3 length: 14
D gene: NA
V gene: TRBV9
clone size: NA
J gene: TRBJ2-7

CDR3 protein: CASTGTRGETQYF
CDR3 DNA: TGTGCCAGCACCGGGACTAGGGGGGAGACCCAGTACTTC
CDR3 length: 13
D gene: TRBD2
V gene: TRBV6-6
clone size: NA
J gene: TRBJ2-5

CDR3 protein: CASRGDSSNTEAFF
CDR3 DNA: TGTGCCAGCAGGGGGGACAGTTCGAACACTGAAGCTTTCTTT
CDR3 length: 14
D gene: TRBD1
V gene: TRBV6-5
clone size: NA
J gene: TRBJ1-1

CDR3 protein: CASSQDGLAGVIETQYF
CDR3 DNA: TGTGCCAGCAGCCAAGATGGACTAGCGGGGGTCATAGAGACCCAGTACTTC
CDR3 length: 17
D gene: TRBD2
V gene: TRBV4-2
clone size: NA
J gene: TRBJ2-5

CDR3 protein: CAHRRTDTQYF
CDR3 DNA: TGTGCCCACCGGAGGACAGATACGCAGTATTTT
CDR3 length: 11
D gene: NA
V gene: TRBV10-3
clone size: NA
J gene: TRBJ2-3

CDR3 protein: CASSLTGQGPYGYTF
CDR3 DNA: TGTGCCAGCAGCTTAACTGGACAGGGCCCGTATGGCTACACCTTC
CDR3 length: 15
D gene: TRBD1
V gene: TRBV7-3
clone size: NA
J gene: TRBJ1-2

CDR3 protein: CASSLGGASRHGSPLHF
CDR3 DNA: TGTGCCAGCAGCTTGGGAGGCGCGTCCCGGCATGGTTCACCCCTCCACTTT
CDR3 length: 17
D gene: NA
V gene: TRBV5-4
clone size: once
J gene: TRBJ1-6

CDR3 protein: CASSPSRDRGPEQYF
CDR3 DNA: TGTGCCAGCTCACCGAGCCGGGACAGGGGACCCGAGCAGTACTTC
CDR3 length: 15
D gene: TRBD1
V gene: TRBV18
clone size: NA
J gene: TRBJ2-7

CDR3 protein: CAWSSNRGLSPLHF
CDR3 DNA: TGTGCCTGGAGTAGTAACAGGGGGCTATCACCCCTCCACTTT
CDR3 length: 14
D gene: TRBD1
V gene: TRBV30
clone size: NA
J gene: TRBJ1-6

CDR3 protein: CASSTEALGELFF
CDR3 DNA: TGCGCCAGCAGCACCGAGGCCCTCGGGGAGCTGTTTTTT
CDR3 length: 13
D gene: NA
V gene: TRBV5-1
clone size: NA
J gene: TRBJ2-2

CDR3 protein: CASSQDDSGGNTIYF
CDR3 DNA: TGCGCCAGCAGCCAAGATGACTCGGGTGGAAACACCATATATTTT
CDR3 length: 15
D gene: NA
V gene: TRBV4-3
clone size: NA
J gene: TRBJ1-3

CDR3 protein: CASSLQGAGELFF
CDR3 DNA: TGTGCCAGCAGCTTGCAGGGGGCAGGGGAGCTGTTTTTT
CDR3 length: 13
D gene: TRBD1
V gene: TRBV5-4
clone size: NA
J gene: TRBJ2-2

CDR3 protein: CASSLRQGSGAFF
CDR3 DNA: TGTGCCAGCAGCCTTCGACAGGGTTCTGGAGCTTTCTTT
CDR3 length: 13
D gene: TRBD1
V gene: TRBV14
clone size: NA
J gene: TRBJ1-1

CDR3 protein: CASSLNFAGRYSGANVLTF
CDR3 DNA: TGTGCCAGCAGCTTAAACTTCGCAGGGCGATATTCTGGGGCCAACGTCCTGACTTTC
CDR3 length: 19
D gene: NA
V gene: TRBV7-3
clone size: NA
J gene: TRBJ2-6

CDR3 protein: CASRTPTGYHTEAFF
CDR3 DNA: TGTGCCAGCAGAACGCCGACAGGTTACCACACTGAAGCTTTCTTT
CDR3 length: 15
D gene: NA
V gene: TRBV6-5
clone size: NA
J gene: TRBJ1-1

CDR3 protein: CASSLALGGSGYTF
CDR3 DNA: TGTGCCAGCAGCTTAGCGTTGGGGGGGTCTGGCTACACCTTC
CDR3 length: 14
D gene: NA
V gene: TRBV7-2
clone size: NA
J gene: TRBJ1-2

CDR3 protein: CASSMTGDDSPLHF
CDR3 DNA: TGCGCCAGCAGCATGACAGGGGACGATTCACCCCTCCACTTT
CDR3 length: 14
D gene: TRBD1
V gene: TRBV4-1
clone size: NA
J gene: TRBJ1-6

CDR3 protein: CAWKRNTEAFF
CDR3 DNA: TGTGCCTGGAAGAGGAACACTGAAGCTTTCTTT
CDR3 length: 11
D gene: NA
V gene: TRBV30
clone size: NA
J gene: TRBJ1-1

CDR3 protein: CASSLELYGYTF
CDR3 DNA: TGTGCCAGCAGCTTAGAACTCTATGGCTACACCTTC
CDR3 length: 12
D gene: NA
V gene: TRBV7-9
clone size: NA
J gene: TRBJ1-2

CDR3 protein: CASSFPLVGTDTQYF
CDR3 DNA: TGTGCCAGCAGCTTCCCCCTAGTCGGCACAGATACGCAGTATTTT
CDR3 length: 15
D gene: NA
V gene: TRBV5-6
clone size: NA
J gene: TRBJ2-3

CDR3 protein: CASRTGLAGFTDTQYF
CDR3 DNA: TGTGCCAGCAGAACGGGACTAGCGGGATTCACAGATACGCAGTATTTT
CDR3 length: 16
D gene: TRBD2
V gene: TRBV7-2
clone size: NA
J gene: TRBJ2-3